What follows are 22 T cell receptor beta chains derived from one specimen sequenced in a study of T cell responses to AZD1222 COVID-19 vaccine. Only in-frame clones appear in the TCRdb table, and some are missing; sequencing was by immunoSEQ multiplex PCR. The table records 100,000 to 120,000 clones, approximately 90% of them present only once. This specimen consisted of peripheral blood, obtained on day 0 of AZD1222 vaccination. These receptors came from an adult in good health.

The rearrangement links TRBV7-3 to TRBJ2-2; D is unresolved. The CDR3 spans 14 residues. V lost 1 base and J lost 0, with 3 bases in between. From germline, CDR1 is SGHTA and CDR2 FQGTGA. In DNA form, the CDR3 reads TGTGCCAGCAGCTTAATCCCGAACACCGGGGAGCTGTTTTTT. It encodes CASSLIPNTGELFF.

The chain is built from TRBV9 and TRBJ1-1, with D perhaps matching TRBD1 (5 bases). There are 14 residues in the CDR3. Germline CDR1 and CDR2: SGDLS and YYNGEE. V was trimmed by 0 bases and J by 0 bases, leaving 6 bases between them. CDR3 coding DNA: TGTGCCAGCAGCGTAGCAGGGATGAACACTGAAGCTTTCTTT. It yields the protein CASSVAGMNTEAFF.

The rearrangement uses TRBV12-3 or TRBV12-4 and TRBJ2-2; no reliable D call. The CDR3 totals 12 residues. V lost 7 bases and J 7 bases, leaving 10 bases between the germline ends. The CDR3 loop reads CASNYLGGELFF. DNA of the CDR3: TGTGCCAGCAATTATCTCGGCGGGGAGCTGTTTTTT.

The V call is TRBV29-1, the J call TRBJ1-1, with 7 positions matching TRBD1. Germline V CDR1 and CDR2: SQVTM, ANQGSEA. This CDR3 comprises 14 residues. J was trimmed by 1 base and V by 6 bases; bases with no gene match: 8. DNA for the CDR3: TGCAGCGTGCTTACCGGGACAGCGAACACTGAAGCTTTCTTT. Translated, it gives CSVLTGTANTEAFF.

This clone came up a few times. The CDR3 protein is CAWSPQSYGYTF. The CDR3 DNA follows: TGTGCCTGGAGTCCCCAGTCGTATGGCTACACCTTC. V usage is TRBV30 and J usage is TRBJ1-2, with D unresolved. The CDR3 covers 12 residues. The ends were cut back, 2 bases at V and 5 bases at J, with 9 bases in the middle. Germline CDR1 is GTSNPN and CDR2 is SVGIG (reference sequence). Complete variable domain (other parts from reference TRBV30 and TRBJ1-2): SQTIHQWPATLVQPVGSPLSLECTVEGTSNPNLYWYRQAAGRGLQLLFYSVGIGQISSEVPQNLSASRPQDRQFILSSKKLLLSDSGFYLCAWSPQSYGYTFGSGTRLTVV.

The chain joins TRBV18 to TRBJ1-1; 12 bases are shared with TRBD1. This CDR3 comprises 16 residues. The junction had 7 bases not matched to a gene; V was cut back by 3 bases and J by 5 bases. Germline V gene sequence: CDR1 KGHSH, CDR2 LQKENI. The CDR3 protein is CASSPGQGALWTEAFF. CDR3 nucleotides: TGTGCCAGCTCACCGGGACAGGGGGCATTGTGGACTGAAGCTTTCTTT.

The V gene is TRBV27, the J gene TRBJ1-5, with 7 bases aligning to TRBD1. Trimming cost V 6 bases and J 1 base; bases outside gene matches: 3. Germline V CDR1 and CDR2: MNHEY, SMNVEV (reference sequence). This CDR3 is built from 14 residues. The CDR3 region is CASRSRGSNQPQHF. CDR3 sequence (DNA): TGTGCCAGCAGGAGCAGGGGGAGCAATCAGCCCCAGCATTTT.

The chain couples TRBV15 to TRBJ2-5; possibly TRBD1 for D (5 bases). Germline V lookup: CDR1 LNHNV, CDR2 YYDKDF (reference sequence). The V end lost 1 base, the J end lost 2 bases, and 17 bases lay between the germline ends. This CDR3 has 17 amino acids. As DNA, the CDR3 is TGTGCCACCAGCAGAGTCGTGGGTCTAGACAGACAAGAGACCCAGTACTTC. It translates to CATSRVVGLDRQETQYF.

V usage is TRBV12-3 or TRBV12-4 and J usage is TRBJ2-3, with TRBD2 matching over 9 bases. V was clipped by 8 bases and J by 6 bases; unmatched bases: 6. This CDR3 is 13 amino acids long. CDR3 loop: CASVAGGADTQYF. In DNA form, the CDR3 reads TGTGCCAGCGTTGCGGGGGGGGCGGATACGCAGTATTTT.

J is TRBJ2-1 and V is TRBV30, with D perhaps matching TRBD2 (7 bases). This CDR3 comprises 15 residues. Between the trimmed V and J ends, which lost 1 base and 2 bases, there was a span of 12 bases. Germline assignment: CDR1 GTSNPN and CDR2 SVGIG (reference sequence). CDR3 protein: CAWSALGGPYNEQFF. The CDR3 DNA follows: TGTGCCTGGAGTGCCCTCGGGGGGCCCTACAATGAGCAGTTCTTC.

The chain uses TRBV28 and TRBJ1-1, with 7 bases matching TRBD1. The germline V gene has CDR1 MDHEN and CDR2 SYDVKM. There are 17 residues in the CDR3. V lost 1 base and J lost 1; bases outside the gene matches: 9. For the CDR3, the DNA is TGTGCCAGCAGTTTATCGCCTTCGGACAGGACGAACACTGAAGCTTTCTTT. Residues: CASSLSPSDRTNTEAFF.

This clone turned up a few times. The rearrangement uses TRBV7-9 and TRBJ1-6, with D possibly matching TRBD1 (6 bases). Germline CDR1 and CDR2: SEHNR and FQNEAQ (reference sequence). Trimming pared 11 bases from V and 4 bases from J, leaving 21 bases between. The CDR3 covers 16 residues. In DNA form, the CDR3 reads TGTGCCGTAACCCCCGGGGACATTCTTTATAATTCACCCCTCCACTTT. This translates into CAVTPGDILYNSPLHF.

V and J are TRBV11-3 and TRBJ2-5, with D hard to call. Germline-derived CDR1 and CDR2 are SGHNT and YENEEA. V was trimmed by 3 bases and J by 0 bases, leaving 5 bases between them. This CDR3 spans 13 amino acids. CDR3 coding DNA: TGTGCCAGCAGCTTGCGGTACCAAGAGACCCAGTACTTC. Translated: CASSLRYQETQYF. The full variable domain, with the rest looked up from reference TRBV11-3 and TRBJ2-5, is EAGVVQSPRYKIIEKKQPVAFWCNPISGHNTLYWYLQNLGQGPELLIRYENEEAVDDSQLPKDRFSAERLKGVDSTLKIQPAELGDSAVYLCASSLRYQETQYFGPGTRLLVL.

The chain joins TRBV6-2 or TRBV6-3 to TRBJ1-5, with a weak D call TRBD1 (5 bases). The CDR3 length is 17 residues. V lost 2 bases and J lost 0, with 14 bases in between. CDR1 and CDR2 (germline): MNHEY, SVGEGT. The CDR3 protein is CASSYTSTAYSNQPQHF. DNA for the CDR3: TGTGCCAGCAGTTACACCTCGACAGCCTATAGCAATCAGCCCCAGCATTTT.

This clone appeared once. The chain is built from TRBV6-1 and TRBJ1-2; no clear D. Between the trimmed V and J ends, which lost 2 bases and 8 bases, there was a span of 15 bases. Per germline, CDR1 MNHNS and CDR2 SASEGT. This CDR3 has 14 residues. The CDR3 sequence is CASSEYREGSGYTF. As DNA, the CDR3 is TGTGCCAGCAGTGAATATAGGGAAGGTAGCGGCTACACCTTC.

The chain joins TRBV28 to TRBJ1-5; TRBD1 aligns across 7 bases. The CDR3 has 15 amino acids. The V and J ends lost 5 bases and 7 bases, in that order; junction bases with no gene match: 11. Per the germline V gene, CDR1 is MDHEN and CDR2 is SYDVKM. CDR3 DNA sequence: TGTGCCAGCAGTATTCGACAGGGCCGAGGCCAGCCCCAGCATTTT. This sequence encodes CASSIRQGRGQPQHF.

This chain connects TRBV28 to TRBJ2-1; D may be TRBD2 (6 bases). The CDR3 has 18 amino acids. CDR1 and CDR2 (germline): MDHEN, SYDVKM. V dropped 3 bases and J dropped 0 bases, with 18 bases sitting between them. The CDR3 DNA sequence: TGTGCCAGCAGTTTTCCCCCCAGTAGCGGAAGCTCCTACAATGAGCAGTTCTTC. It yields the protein CASSFPPSSGSSYNEQFF.

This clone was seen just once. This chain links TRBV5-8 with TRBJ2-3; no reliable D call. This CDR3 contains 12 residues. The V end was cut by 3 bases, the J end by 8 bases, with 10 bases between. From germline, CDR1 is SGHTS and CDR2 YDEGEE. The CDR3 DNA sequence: TGTGCCAGCAGCTCAAGGAGCGCTACGCAGTATTTT. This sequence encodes CASSSRSATQYF.

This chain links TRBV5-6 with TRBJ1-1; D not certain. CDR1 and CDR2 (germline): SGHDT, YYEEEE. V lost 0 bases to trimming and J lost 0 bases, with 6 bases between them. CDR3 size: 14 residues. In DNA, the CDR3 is TGTGCCAGCAGCTTGGACTTGATGAACACTGAAGCTTTCTTT. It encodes CASSLDLMNTEAFF.

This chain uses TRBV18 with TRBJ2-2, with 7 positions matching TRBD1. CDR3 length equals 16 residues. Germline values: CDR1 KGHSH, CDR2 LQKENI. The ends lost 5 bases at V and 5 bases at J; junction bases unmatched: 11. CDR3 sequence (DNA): TGTGCCAGCTCAACCTACAGGGGAAGTGAGACCGGGGAGCTGTTTTTT. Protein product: CASSTYRGSETGELFF.

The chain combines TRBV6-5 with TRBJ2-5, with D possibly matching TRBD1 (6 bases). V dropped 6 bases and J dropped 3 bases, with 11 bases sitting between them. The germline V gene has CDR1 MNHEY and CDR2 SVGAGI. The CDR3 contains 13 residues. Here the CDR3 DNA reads TGTGCCAGCAGGACAGGACTCGAAGAGACCCAGTACTTC. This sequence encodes CASRTGLEETQYF.

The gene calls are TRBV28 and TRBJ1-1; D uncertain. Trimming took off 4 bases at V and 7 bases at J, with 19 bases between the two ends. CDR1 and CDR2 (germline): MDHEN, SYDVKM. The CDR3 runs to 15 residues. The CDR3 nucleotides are TGTGCCAGCAGTTCCTATACTGTCCAAACTTTTGAAGCTTTCTTT. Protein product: CASSSYTVQTFEAFF.